The clone carrying this TCR beta chain appeared a single time. The target antigen is unknown. Among the 110 or so subjects of the validation cohort, separate from the 666-subject first cohort, were the donors. The record originates from a study of cytomegalovirus exposure and HLA in healthy donors. Regarding the study as a whole: In vitro assays verified that a few CMV-associated chains recognized CMV antigens specifically. Using the classifier, cytomegalovirus status was reportedly diagnosed with high specificity and sensitivity.

Sequencing was performed with immunoSEQ multiplex PCR; in TCRdb, only in-frame clones are kept and a portion is missing. The repertoire consists of 100,000 to 150,000 clones, with about 89% occurring once and the leading ten covering about 2%. Input material: PBMCs. The TCR was taken from a woman younger than 35 in good health and CMV-seronegative.

The CDR3 reads CASSLGEGGYEQYF. As DNA, the CDR3 is TGTGCCAGCAGCTTGGGGGAGGGAGGGTACGAGCAGTACTTC. The chain links TRBV7-9 to TRBJ2-7, with 7 bases lining up with TRBD2. Germline V CDR1 and CDR2: SEHNR, FQNEAQ (reference sequence). V gave up 3 bases and J gave up 4 bases; unmatched junction bases: 6. CDR3 length: 14 amino acids.